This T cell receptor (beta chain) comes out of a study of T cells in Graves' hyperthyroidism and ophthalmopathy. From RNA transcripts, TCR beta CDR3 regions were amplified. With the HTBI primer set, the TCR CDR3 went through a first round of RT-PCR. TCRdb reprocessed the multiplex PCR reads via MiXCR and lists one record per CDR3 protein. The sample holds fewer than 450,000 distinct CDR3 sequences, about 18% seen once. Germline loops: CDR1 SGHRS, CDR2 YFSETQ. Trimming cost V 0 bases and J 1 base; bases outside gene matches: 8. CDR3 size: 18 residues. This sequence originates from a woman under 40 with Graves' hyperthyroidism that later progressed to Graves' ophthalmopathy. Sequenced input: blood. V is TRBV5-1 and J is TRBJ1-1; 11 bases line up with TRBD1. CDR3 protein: CASSLAGTGGKTNTEAFF. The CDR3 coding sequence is TGCGCCAGCAGCTTGGCCGGGACAGGGGGGAAAACGAACACTGAAGCTTTCTTT.